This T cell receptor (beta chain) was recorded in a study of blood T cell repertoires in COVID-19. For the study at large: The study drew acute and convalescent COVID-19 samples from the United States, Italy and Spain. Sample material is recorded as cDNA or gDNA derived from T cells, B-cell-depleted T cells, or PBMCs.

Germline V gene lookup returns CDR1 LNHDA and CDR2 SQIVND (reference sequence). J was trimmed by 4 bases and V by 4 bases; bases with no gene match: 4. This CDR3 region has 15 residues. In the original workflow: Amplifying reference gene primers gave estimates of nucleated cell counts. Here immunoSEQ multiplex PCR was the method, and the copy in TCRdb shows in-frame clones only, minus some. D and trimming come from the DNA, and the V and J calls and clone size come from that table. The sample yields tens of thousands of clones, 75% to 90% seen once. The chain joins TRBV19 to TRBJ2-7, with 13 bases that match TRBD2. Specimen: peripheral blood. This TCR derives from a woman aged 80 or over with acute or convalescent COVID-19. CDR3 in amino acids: CASSRGLAGTYEQYF. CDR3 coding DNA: TGTGCCAGTAGTAGGGGACTAGCGGGAACTTACGAGCAGTACTTC.